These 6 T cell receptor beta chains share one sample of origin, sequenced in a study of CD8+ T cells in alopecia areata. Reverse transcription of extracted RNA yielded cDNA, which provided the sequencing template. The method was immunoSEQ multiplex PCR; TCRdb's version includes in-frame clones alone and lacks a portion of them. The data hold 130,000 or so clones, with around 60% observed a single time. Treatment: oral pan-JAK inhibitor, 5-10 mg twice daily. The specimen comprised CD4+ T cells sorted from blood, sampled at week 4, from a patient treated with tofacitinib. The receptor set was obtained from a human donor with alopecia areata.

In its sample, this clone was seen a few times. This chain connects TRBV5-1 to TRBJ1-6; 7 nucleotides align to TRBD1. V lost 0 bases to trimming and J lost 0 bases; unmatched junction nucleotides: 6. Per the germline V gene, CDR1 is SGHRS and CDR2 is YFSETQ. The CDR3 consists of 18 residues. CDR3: CASSLGMTGRSYNSPLHF. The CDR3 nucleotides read TGCGCCAGCAGCTTGGGCATGACAGGGCGCTCCTATAATTCACCCCTCCACTTT.

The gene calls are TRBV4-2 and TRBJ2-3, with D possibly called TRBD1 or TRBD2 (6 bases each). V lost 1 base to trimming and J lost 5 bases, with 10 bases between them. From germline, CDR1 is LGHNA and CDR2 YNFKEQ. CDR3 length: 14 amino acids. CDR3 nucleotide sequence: TGTGCCAGCAGCCAAGGACTAGGGGGAGATACGCAGTATTTT. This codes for CASSQGLGGDTQYF.

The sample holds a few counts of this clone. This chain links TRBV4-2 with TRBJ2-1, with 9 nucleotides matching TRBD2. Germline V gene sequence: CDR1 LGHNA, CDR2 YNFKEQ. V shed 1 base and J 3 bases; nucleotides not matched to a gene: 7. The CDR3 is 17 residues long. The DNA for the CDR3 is TGTGCCAGCAGCCAAGCTAGCGGGACAGTGAACTACAATGAGCAGTTCTTC. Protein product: CASSQASGTVNYNEQFF.

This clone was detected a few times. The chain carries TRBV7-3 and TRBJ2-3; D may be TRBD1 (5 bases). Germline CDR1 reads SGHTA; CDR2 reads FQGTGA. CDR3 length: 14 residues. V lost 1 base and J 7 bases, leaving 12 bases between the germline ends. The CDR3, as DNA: TGTGCCAGCAGCTTAAGAGCTTCAGGGAATACGCAGTATTTT. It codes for CASSLRASGNTQYF.

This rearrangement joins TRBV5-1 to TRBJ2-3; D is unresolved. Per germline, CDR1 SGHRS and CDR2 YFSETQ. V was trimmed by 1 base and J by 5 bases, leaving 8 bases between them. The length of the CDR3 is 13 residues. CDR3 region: CASSLWPGDTQYF. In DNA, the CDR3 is TGCGCCAGCAGCTTGTGGCCGGGAGATACGCAGTATTTT.

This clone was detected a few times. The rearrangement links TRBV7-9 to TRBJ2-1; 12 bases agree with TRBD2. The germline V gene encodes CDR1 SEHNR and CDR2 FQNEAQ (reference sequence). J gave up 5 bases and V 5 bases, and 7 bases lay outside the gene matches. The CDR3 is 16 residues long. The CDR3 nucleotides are TGTGCCAGCAGCCCTAGCGGGGGGGTTTTTAACAATGAGCAGTTCTTC. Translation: CASSPSGGVFNNEQFF.